This T cell receptor (beta chain) was sequenced during a study of Ad26.COV2.S vaccination and SARS-CoV-2 variants. Overall study context: Vaccine-arm donor from the placebo-controlled COV1001 Ad26.COV2.S trial.

The treatment: some 20 received Ad26.COV2.S at low or high dose, single or two shots; roughly five received placebo; per-sample allocation not given. Sampling took place 63 days after the first vaccine or placebo injection. Ad26.COV2.S expressed prefusion-stabilized spike from the original Wuhan strain. Overall study results and limits: Using TCR breadth and depth analyses may have led to underestimated total T cell responses. It was reported that spike-specific CD8+ and CD4+ T cell responses were substantially broad after vaccination.

Sequenced by immunoSEQ multiplex PCR; TCRdb stores in-frame clones only, minus some. Of 440,000 or so clones listed, 80% to 95% are singletons. A note on this clone: The antigen is not known. At one of its ends the junction is not consistent with the germline gene, which may arise from a read error.

The sample was peripheral blood, taken in a trial of Ad26.COV2.S vaccine versus placebo. The sequence came from a person between 18 and 60 years old who received the Ad26.COV2.S COVID-19 vaccine or a placebo.

CDR3 DNA sequence: TGTGCCAGCAGCCTAACAGGGGGGAACCAAGAGACCCAGTACTTC. Protein: CASSLTGGNQETQYF. The chain recombines TRBV7-3 with TRBJ2-5; 8 positions match TRBD1. The CDR3 is 15 residues long. The germline gives CDR1 SGHTA, CDR2 FQGTGA.